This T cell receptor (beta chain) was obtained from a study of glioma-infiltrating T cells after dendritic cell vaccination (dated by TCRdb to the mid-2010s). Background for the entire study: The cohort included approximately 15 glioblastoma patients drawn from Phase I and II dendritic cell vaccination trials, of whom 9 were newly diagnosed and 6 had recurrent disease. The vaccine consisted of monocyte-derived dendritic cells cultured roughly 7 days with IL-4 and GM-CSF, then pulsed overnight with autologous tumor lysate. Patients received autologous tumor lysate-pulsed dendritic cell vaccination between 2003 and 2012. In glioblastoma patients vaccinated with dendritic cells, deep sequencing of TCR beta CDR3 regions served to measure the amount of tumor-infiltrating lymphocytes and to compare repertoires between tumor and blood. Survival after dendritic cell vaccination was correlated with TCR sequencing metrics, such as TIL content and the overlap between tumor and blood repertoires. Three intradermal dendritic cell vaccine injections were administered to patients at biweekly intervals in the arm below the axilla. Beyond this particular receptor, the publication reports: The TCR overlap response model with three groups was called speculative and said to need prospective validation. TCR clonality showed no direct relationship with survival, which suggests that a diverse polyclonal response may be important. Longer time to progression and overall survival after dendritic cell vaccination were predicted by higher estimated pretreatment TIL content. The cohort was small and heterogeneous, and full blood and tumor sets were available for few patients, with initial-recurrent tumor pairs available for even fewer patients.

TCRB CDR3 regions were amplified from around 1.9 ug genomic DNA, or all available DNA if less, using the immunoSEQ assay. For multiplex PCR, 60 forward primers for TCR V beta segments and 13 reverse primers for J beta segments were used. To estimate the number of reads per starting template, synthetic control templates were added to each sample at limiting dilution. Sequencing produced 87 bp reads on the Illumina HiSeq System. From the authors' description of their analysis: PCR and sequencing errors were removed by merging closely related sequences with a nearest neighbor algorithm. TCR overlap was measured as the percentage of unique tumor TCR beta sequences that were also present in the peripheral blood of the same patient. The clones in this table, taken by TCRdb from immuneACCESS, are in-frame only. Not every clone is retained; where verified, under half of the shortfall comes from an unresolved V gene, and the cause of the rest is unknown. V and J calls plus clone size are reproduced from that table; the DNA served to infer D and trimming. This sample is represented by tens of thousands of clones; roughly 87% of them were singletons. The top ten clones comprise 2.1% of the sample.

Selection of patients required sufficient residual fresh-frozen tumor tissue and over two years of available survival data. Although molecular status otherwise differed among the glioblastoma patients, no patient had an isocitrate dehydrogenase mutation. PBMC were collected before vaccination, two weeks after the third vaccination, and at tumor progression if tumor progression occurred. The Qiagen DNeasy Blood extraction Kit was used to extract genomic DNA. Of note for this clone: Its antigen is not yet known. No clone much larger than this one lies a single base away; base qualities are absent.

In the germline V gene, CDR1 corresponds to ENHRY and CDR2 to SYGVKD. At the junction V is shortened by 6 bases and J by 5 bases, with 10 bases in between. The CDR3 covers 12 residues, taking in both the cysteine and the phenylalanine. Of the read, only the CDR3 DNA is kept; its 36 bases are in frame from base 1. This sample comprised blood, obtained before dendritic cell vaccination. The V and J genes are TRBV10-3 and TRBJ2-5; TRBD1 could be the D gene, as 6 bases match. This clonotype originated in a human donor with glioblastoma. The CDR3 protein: CAIRDTGETQYF. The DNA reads TGTGCCATCAGGGACACAGGGGAGACCCAGTACTTC.